This TCR beta chain was obtained from a study of blood T cell repertoires in COVID-19. Study at large: The United States, Italy and Spain provided the acute and convalescent COVID-19 samples. T cells, B-cell-depleted T cells, or PBMCs supplied cDNA or gDNA.

The J segment lost 5 bases and the V segment lost 4 bases, leaving 7 bases of the junction unmatched. Germline CDR1 is MNHEY and CDR2 is SVGEGT. This CDR3 region has 14 residues. Authors' data handling: For nucleated cells, counts were estimated from reference gene primer amplification. Assay: immunoSEQ multiplex PCR; the TCRdb copy retains only in-frame clones and omits some. V and J calls plus clone size are reproduced from that table; the DNA served to infer D and trimming. The sample carries 60,000 to 70,000 clones, 65% to 90% recorded once. The sample comprised peripheral blood. This TCR was sampled from a man in his 60s with acute or convalescent COVID-19. V and J are TRBV6-2 or TRBV6-3 and TRBJ2-5; 7 bases align to TRBD1. The CDR3 nucleotides read TGTGCCAGCAGTTCTCGGACAGGCTTGGAGACCCAGTACTTC. Protein: CASSSRTGLETQYF.